This T cell receptor beta chain is from a study of blood T cell repertoires in COVID-19. Original processing notes: Reference gene primer amplification in the assay estimated nucleated cell counts. Using immunoSEQ multiplex PCR, the repertoire was profiled, and TCRdb retains in-frame clones only, with some absent. D and trimming come from the DNA, and the V and J calls and clone size come from that table. Of about 320,000 clones in the sample, 85% were seen once. Those designated as exposed participants met a COVID-19 case within 2 weeks before study entry. Specimen: PBMCs or T cells enriched from blood (not recorded which). The sequence derives from a woman aged 25 to 39 who had been exposed to COVID-19.

The DNA of the CDR3 is TGTGCCAGCAGCCGTCCCGGGACAGGGACCACCATATATTTT. It is translated as CASSRPGTGTTIYF. V is TRBV11-2 and J is TRBJ1-3, with 9 bases identical to TRBD1. Trimming at V came to 5 bases and at J to 9 bases, leaving 8 bases not matched to a gene. Germline V gene lookup returns CDR1 SGHAT and CDR2 FQNNGV. The CDR3 has 14 amino acids.